This TCR beta chain emerged from a study of cytomegalovirus exposure and HLA in healthy donors. General study points: The study flagged roughly 160 TCR beta chains as cytomegalovirus-associated.

This table comes from immunoSEQ multiplex PCR, and its TCRdb copy is limited to in-frame clones, with some not included. Seen here are some 150,000 clones, roughly 86% observed once, and the top ten hold roughly 2.5%. A remark on this clone: Its antigen is unidentified.

V shed 11 bases and J 1 base; nucleotides not matched to a gene: 7. Germline-derived CDR1 and CDR2 are MRHNA and SNTAGT. CDR3 length: 14 amino acids. The genes are TRBV6-4 and TRBJ2-2; 7 bases match TRBD1. The sequencing sample was made of PBMCs. This receptor was identified in a man younger than 35 in good health and CMV-seropositive. CDR3 sequence reads: CAGNRGMNTGELFF. CDR3 DNA sequence: TGTGCCGGCAACAGGGGAATGAACACCGGGGAGCTGTTTTTT.